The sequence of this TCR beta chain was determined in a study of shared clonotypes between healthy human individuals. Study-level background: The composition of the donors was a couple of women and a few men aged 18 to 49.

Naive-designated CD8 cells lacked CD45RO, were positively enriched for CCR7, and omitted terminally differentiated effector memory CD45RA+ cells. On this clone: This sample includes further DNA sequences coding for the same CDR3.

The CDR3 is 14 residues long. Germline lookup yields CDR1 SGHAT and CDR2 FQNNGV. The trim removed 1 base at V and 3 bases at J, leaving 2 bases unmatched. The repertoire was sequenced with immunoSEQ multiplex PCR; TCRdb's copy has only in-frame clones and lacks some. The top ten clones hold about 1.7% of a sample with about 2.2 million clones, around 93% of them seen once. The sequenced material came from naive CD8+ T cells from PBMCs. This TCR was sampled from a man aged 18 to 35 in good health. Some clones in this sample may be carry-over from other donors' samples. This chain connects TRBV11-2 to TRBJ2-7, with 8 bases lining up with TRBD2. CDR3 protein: CASSLGTSGYEQYF. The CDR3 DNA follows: TGTGCCAGCAGCTTAGGCACTAGCGGCTACGAGCAGTACTTC.